Below, 6 T cell receptor beta chains from the same sample are listed, as sequenced in a study of T cell responses to AZD1222 COVID-19 vaccine. Produced via immunoSEQ multiplex PCR; TCRdb's table is partial and in-frame only. The sample holds around 210,000 clones, roughly 94% seen once. Sample: peripheral blood, taken 28 days after the second dose of the MenACWY control vaccine. These receptors were taken from an adult who received the MenACWY meningococcal vaccine as a control.

J is TRBJ2-7 and V is TRBV6-5; no clear D gene. The CDR3 contains 13 residues. V was pared by 2 bases and J by 6 bases, with 11 bases between. Germline V gives CDR1 MNHEY, CDR2 SVGAGI. This CDR3 reads CASSYGVGSEQYF. For the CDR3, the DNA is TGTGCCAGCAGTTACGGTGTCGGGTCCGAGCAGTACTTC.

The V gene is TRBV2, the J gene TRBJ2-5, with no clear D. The V gene lost 8 bases and the J gene lost 0 bases, with 19 bases spanning the gap. Germline assignment: CDR1 SNHLY and CDR2 FYNNEI. The CDR3 is 16 residues long. The DNA of the CDR3 is TGTGCCAGCCGAACCCTCACGAGTGGGGACCAAGAGACCCAGTACTTC. Protein: CASRTLTSGDQETQYF.

V and J are TRBV5-1 and TRBJ2-7, with TRBD2 matching 9 bases. With 4 bases clipped from V and 2 bases from J, the junction kept 7 bases outside the gene matches. The germline gives CDR1 SGHRS, CDR2 YFSETQ. This CDR3 comprises 15 residues. DNA for the CDR3: TGCGCCAGCAGCCTGATAGCGGGAGTTCCCTACGAGCAGTACTTC. Translating gives CASSLIAGVPYEQYF.

The CDR3 bases are TGTGCCAGTGAGACAGGGGGGTTAAGTGGCTACACCTTC. Protein: CASETGGLSGYTF. The rearrangement links TRBV19 to TRBJ1-2, with 9 bases fitting TRBD1. CDR1 is LNHDA and CDR2 is SQIVND in the germline V gene (reference sequence). The V gene end was trimmed by 8 bases and the J gene end by 7 bases; junction bases not matched to a gene: 8. CDR3 length: 13 residues.

V gene TRBV9 combines with J gene TRBJ2-6; D is unresolved. This CDR3 comprises 15 residues. V lost 2 bases and J 1 base, leaving 7 bases between the germline ends. The germline CDR1 and CDR2 sequences are SGDLS and YYNGEE. The CDR3 spells CASSVVLSGANVLTF. The CDR3 nucleotides read TGTGCCAGCAGCGTTGTCCTTTCTGGGGCCAACGTCCTGACTTTC.

This chain joins TRBV28 and TRBJ1-2, with D possibly TRBD1 on 6 matching bases. Germline assignment: CDR1 MDHEN and CDR2 SYDVKM. The CDR3 runs 12 residues. Trimming left V 3 bases short and J 5 bases short, with 7 bases between. The CDR3 DNA sequence: TGTGCCAGCAGTTTCCAGGGGTATGGCTACACCTTC. Amino acid sequence: CASSFQGYGYTF.